This T cell receptor beta chain emerged from a study of cytomegalovirus exposure and HLA in healthy donors. Study as a whole: The Caucasian-associated ancestry cluster held over 80% of roughly 400 genotyped donors.

Study outcomes and limitations: By a later analysis, the bulk of CMV-associated TCR beta chains appeared HLA-restricted. In a later analysis, TCR association rates varied by HLA locus: DRB1 most, HLA-C fewest.

Researchers ran the PCR with 60 Vbeta and 13 Jbeta primers. TCRdb's copy holds only in-frame clones and misses some; the assay was immunoSEQ multiplex PCR. The table records about 160,000 clones, roughly 83% of them present only once. Note on this clone: The target antigen is unknown.

The V gene lost 6 bases and the J gene lost 5 bases, with 11 bases spanning the gap. CDR1 is MNHEY and CDR2 is SVGAGI in the germline V gene. The CDR3 is 13 residues long. The material sequenced was PBMCs. This receptor was obtained from a woman younger than 35 in good health and CMV-seronegative. This chain joins TRBV6-5 and TRBJ2-1; a weak D match, TRBD1 (5 bases). The CDR3 nucleotides are TGTGCCAGCAGGTACACAGGTAACAATGAGCAGTTCTTC. This gives the protein CASRYTGNNEQFF.